The present TCR beta chain was sequenced within a study of cytomegalovirus exposure and HLA in healthy donors. V gave up 5 bases and J gave up 6 bases, with 7 bases separating them. This CDR3 spans 11 amino acids. Germline V lookup: CDR1 MNHEY, CDR2 SVGAGI. Study findings and constraints: One variant, a missense change in DCLRE1C, was linked in a later analysis to TCR beta V- and J-gene trimming. Later examination showed HLA-associated TCR beta chains had greater clonal expansion than equally common others.

Turning to this clone: No antigen is known for it.

In the PCR, 60 Vbeta and 13 Jbeta primers were used. The method was immunoSEQ multiplex PCR; TCRdb's version includes in-frame clones alone and lacks a portion of them. The sample records 130,000 or so clones, roughly 88% being singletons. Source material: PBMCs. The rearrangement links TRBV6-5 to TRBJ1-2; D ambiguous. The clonotype originates from a woman between 18 and 29 years old in good health and CMV-seropositive. The chain's CDR3 is CASSHGDGYTF. CDR3 DNA sequence: TGTGCCAGCAGTCACGGGGATGGCTACACCTTC.